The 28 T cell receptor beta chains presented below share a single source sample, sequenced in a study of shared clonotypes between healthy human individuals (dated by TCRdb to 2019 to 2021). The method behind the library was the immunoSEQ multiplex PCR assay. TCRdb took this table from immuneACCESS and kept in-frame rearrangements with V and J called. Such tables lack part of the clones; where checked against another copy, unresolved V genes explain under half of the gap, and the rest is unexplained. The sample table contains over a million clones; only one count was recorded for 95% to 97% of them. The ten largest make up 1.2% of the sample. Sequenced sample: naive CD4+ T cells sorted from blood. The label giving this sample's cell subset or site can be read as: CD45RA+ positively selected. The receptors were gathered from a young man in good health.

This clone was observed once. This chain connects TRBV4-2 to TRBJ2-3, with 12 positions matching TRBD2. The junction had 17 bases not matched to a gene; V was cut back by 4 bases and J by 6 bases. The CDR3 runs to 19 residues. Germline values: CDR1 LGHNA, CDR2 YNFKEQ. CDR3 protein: CASSPQPLVTSGSRDTQYF. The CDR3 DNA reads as TGTGCCAGCAGCCCTCAACCCTTAGTGACTAGCGGGAGTAGGGATACGCAGTATTTT.

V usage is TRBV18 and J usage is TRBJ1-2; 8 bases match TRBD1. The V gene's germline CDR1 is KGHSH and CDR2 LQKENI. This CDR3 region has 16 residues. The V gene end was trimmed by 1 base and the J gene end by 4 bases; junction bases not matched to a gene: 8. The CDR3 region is CASSPRQGAGSYGYTF. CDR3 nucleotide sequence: TGTGCCAGCTCACCACGTCAGGGGGCGGGAAGCTATGGCTACACCTTC.

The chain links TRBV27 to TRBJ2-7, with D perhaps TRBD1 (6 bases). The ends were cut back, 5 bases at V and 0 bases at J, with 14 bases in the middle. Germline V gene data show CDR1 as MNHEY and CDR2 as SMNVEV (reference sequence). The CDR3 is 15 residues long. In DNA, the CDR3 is TGTGCCAGCAGTCAGCGACAGGTCCTCTCCTACGAGCAGTACTTC. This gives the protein CASSQRQVLSYEQYF.

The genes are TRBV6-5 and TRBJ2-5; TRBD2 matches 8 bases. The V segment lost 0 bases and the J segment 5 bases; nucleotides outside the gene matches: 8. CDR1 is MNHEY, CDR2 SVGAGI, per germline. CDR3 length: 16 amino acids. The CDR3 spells CASSYSEVAGRETQYF. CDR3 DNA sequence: TGTGCCAGCAGTTACTCGGAGGTAGCGGGACGGGAGACCCAGTACTTC.

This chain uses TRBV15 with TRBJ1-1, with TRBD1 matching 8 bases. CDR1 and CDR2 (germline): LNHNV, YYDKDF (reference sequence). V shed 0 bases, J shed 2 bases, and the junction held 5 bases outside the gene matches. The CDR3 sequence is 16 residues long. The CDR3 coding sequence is TGTGCCACCAGCAGAGAGGACAGGGCGGCAAACACTGAAGCTTTCTTT. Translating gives CATSREDRAANTEAFF.

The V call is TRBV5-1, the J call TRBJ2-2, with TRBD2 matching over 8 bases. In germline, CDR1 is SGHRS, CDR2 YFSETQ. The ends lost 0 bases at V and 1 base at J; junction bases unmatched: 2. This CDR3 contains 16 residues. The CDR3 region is CASSLGLAQNTGELFF. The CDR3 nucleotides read TGCGCCAGCAGCTTGGGACTAGCGCAGAACACCGGGGAGCTGTTTTTT.

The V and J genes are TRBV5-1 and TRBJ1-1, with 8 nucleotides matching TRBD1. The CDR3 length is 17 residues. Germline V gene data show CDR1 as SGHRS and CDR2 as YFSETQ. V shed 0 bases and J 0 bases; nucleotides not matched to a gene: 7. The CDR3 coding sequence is TGCGCCAGCAGCTTGGGATGGGACAGGAAGATGAACACTGAAGCTTTCTTT. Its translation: CASSLGWDRKMNTEAFF.

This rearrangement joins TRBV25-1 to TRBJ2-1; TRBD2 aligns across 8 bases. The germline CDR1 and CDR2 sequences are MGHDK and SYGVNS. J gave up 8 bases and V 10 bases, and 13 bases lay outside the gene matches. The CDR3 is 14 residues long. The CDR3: CATRGFGRAYEQFF. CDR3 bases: TGTGCCACTCGAGGGTTCGGGAGGGCTTATGAGCAGTTCTTC.

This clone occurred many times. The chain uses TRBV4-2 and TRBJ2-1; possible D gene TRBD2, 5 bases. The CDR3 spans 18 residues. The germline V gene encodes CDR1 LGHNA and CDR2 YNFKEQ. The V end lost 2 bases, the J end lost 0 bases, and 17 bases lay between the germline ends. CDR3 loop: CASSQLEFTGSSYNEQFF. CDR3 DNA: TGTGCCAGCAGCCAACTGGAGTTTACGGGGAGCTCCTACAATGAGCAGTTCTTC.

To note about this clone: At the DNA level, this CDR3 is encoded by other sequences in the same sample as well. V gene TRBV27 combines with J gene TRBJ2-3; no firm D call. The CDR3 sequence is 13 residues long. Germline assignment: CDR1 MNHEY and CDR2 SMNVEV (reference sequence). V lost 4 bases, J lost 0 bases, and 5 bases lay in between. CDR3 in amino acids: CASSSPSTDTQYF. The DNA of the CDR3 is TGTGCCAGCAGTTCTCCCAGCACAGATACGCAGTATTTT.

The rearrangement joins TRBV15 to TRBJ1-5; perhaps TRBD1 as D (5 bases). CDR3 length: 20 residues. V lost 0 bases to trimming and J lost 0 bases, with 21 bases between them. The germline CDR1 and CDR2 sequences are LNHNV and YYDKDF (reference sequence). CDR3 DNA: TGTGCCACCAGCAGAGATCAGGCAGGGTTCAGTCTATATAGCAATCAGCCCCAGCATTTT. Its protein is CATSRDQAGFSLYSNQPQHF.

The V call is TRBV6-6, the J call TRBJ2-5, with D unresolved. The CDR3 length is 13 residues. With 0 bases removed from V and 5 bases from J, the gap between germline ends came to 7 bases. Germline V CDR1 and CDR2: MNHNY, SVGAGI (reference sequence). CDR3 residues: CASSYSGMETQYF. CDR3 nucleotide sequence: TGTGCCAGCAGTTACTCGGGGATGGAGACCCAGTACTTC.

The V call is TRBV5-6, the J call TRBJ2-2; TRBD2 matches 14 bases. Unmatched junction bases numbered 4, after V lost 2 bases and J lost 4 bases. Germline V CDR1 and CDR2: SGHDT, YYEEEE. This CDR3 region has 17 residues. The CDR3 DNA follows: TGTGCCAGCAGCTTAGGGACTAGCGGGAGAGTCACCGGGGAGCTGTTTTTT. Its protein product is CASSLGTSGRVTGELFF.

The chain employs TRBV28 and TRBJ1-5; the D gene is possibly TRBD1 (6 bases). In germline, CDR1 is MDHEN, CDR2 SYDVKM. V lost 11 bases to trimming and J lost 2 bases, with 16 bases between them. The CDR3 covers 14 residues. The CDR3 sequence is CASKLGGGNQPQHF. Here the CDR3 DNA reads TGTGCCTCGAAATTGGGGGGCGGCAATCAGCCCCAGCATTTT.

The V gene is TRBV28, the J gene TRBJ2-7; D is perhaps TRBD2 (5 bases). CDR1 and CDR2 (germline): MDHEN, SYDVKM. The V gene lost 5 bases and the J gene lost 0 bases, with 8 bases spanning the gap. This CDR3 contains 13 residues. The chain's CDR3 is CASSPGLSYEQYF. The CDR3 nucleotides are TGTGCCAGCAGTCCAGGACTCTCCTACGAGCAGTACTTC.

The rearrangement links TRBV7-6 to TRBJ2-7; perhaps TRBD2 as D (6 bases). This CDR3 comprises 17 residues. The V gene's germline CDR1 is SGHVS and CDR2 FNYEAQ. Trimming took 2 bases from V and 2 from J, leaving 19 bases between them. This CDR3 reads CASSLRSEGWRTYEQYF. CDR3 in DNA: TGTGCCAGCAGCTTAAGGTCGGAGGGCTGGCGTACCTACGAGCAGTACTTC.

CDR3 in amino acids: CASSDQLSGHNEQFF. As DNA, the CDR3 is TGCGCCAGCAGTGATCAGCTGTCGGGCCACAATGAGCAGTTCTTC. The rearrangement uses TRBV10-1 and TRBJ2-1; D is unclear. CDR3 length equals 15 residues. Germline V lookup: CDR1 WNHNN, CDR2 SYGVQD (reference sequence). V lost 3 bases, J lost 5 bases, and 14 bases lay in between.

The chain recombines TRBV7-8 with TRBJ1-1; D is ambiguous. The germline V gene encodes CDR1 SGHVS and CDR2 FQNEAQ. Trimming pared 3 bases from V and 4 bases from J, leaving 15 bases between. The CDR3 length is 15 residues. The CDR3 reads CASSFEWETPTEAFF. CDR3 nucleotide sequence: TGTGCCAGCAGCTTTGAATGGGAAACTCCCACTGAAGCTTTCTTT.

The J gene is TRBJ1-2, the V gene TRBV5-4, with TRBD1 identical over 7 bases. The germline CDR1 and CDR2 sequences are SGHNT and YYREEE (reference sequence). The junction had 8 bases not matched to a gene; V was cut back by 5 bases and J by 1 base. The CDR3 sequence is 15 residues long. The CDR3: CASRIGGQRNYGYTF. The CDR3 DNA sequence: TGTGCCAGCAGAATTGGGGGACAGCGTAACTATGGCTACACCTTC.

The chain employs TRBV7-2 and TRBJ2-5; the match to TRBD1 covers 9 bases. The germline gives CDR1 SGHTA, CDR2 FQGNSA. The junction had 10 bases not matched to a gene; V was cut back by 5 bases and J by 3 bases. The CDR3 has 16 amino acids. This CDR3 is CASSQGRDRAKETQYF. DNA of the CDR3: TGTGCCAGCAGCCAGGGAAGGGACAGGGCTAAAGAGACCCAGTACTTC. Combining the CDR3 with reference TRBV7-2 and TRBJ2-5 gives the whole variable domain GAGVSQSPSNKVTEKGKDVELRCDPISGHTALYWYRQSLGQGLEFLIYFQGNSAPDKSGLPSDRFSAERTGGSVSTLTIQRTQQEDSAVYLCASSQGRDRAKETQYFGPGTRLLVL.

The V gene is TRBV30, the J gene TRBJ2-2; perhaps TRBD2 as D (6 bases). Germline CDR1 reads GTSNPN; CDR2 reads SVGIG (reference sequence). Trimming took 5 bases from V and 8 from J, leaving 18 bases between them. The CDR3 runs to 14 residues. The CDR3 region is CAWGHLGRLGELFF. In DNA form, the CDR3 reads TGTGCCTGGGGACACCTTGGGAGGTTGGGGGAGCTGTTTTTT.

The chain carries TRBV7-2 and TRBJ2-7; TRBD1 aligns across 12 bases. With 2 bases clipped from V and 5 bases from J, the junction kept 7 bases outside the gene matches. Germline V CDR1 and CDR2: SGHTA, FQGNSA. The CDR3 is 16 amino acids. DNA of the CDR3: TGTGCCAGCAGCTTACGTCCCGGGACAGGGGGCCACGAGCAGTACTTC. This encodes CASSLRPGTGGHEQYF.

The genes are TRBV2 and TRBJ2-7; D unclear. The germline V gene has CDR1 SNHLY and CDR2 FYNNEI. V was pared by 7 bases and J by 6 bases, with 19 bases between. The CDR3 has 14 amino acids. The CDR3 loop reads CASKVAFVSLEQYF. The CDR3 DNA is TGTGCCAGCAAGGTTGCCTTCGTGTCCCTCGAGCAGTACTTC.

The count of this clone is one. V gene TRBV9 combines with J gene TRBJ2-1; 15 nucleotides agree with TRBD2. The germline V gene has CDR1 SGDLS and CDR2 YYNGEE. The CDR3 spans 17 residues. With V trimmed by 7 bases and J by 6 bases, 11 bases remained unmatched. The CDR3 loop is CASARPGTSGRFNEQFF. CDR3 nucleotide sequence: TGTGCCAGCGCCCGACCCGGGACTAGCGGGAGGTTCAATGAGCAGTTCTTC.

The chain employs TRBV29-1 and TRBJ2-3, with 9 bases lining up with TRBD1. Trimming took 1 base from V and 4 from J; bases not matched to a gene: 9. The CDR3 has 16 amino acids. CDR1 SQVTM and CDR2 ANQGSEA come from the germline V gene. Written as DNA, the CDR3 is TGCAGCGTTGAAGGGGACAGGGTATTTACCCCAGATACGCAGTATTTT. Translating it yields CSVEGDRVFTPDTQYF.

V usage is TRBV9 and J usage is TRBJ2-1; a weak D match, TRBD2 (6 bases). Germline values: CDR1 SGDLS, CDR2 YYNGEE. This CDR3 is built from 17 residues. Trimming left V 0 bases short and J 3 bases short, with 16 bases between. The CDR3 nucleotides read TGTGCCAGCAGCGTAGGGGGACTTCCGAAGGGCTACAATGAGCAGTTCTTC. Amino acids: CASSVGGLPKGYNEQFF.

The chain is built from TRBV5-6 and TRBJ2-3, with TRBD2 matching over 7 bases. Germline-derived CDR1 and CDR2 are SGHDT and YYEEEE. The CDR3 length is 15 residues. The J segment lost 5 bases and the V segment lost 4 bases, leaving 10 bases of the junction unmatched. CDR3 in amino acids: CASSTWVAGRDTQYF. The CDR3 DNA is TGTGCCAGCAGCACGTGGGTAGCGGGCCGAGATACGCAGTATTTT.

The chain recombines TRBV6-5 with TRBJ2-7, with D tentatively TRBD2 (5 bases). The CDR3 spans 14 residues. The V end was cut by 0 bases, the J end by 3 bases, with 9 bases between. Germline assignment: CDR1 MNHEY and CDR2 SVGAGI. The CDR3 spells CASSYSKGLYEQYF. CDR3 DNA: TGTGCCAGCAGTTACTCGAAAGGACTCTACGAGCAGTACTTC.